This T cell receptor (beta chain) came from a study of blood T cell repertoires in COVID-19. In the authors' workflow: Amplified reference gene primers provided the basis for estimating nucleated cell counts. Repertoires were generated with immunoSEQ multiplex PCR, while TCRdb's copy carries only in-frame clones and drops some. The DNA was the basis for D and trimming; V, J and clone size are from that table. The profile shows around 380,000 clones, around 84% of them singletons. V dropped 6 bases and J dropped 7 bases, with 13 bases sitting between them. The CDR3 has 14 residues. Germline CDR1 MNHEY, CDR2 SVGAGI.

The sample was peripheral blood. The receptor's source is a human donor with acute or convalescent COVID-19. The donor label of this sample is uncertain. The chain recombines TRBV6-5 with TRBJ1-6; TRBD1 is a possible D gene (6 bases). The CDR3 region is CASRNGQRNSPLHF. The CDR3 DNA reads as TGTGCCAGCAGAAACGGACAGCGGAATTCACCCCTCCACTTT.